These T cell receptor beta chains were read from a single sample in a study of long-term antiretroviral therapy in people with HIV. Using immunoSEQ multiplex PCR, the repertoire was profiled, and TCRdb retains in-frame clones only, with some absent. The sample yields approximately 27,000 clones, roughly 90% seen once. Sequenced material: unsorted PBMCs, taken 5 to 5.5 years after starting antiretroviral therapy. All receptors come from a woman in her forties with HIV. CDR3s include the opening cysteine and the closing phenylalanine or tryptophan. D genes are given only for firm matches. The size of a clone is reported for some rows only, either as once, few or many, or as a class for expanded clones.

abundance	d_gene	j_gene	v_gene	CDR3aa
-	TRBD2	TRBJ2-7	TRBV9	CASSGGLAGIYEQYF
-	-	TRBJ2-3	TRBV5-1	CASTPQGSRADTQYF
-	TRBD1	TRBJ2-7	TRBV5-1	CATSQIPGQGIAEQYF
once	-	TRBJ1-5	TRBV11-2	CASSFSDSNQPQHF
-	TRBD1	TRBJ1-2	TRBV18	CASSPPGQGRTYGYIF
-	-	TRBJ1-1	TRBV19	CASSPYRTGNTEAFF
-	TRBD2	TRBJ2-7	TRBV7-2	CASSLVGRLAGSYEQYF
-	TRBD1	TRBJ1-2	TRBV29-1	CSAPGQGSPNYGYTF
-	TRBD1	TRBJ1-4	TRBV5-6	CASSSLGQGTEKLFF
-	-	TRBJ1-1	TRBV15	CATSRDLGRTEAFF
-	-	TRBJ1-3	TRBV11-2	CASSLMGSSGNTIYF
-	-	TRBJ2-2	TRBV27	CASSPIQGSVGELFF
-	-	TRBJ1-5	TRBV11-1	CASSLGAGNQPQHF
-	TRBD1	TRBJ1-4	TRBV5-4	CASSHRGQGGEKLFF
-	-	TRBJ1-5	TRBV11-2	CASSLDVDQPQHF
-	-	TRBJ1-1	TRBV11-3	CASSLDSWDGNTEAFF
-	TRBD2	TRBJ2-7	TRBV27	CASSLSLAVTYEQYF
-	-	TRBJ2-7	TRBV5-1	CASSLAVEGDEQYF
-	-	TRBJ2-5	TRBV7-2	CASSRAAGFQETQYF
once	-	TRBJ2-7	TRBV7-9	CASSPPRAAYEQYF
-	-	TRBJ1-2	TRBV5-5	CASSRDQVQGYTF
-	-	TRBJ1-2	TRBV15	CATSSPWEANF
-	TRBD1	TRBJ1-4	TRBV28	CASSLDRGREKLFF
-	TRBD2	TRBJ2-7	TRBV19	CASSVTGTTSYEQYF
once	TRBD1	TRBJ2-5	TRBV2	CASSDDRGKTQYF
-	-	TRBJ2-1	TRBV5-4	CASSLEGAAYNEQFF
few	TRBD1	TRBJ1-1	TRBV6-5	CASRTGGTAEAFF
once	TRBD1	TRBJ1-1	TRBV10-3	CAIKSQGARTEAFF
-	-	TRBJ1-2	TRBV2	CASSVEGNYGYTF
once	TRBD1	TRBJ1-6	TRBV5-5	CASSGDRGNSPLHF
-	-	TRBJ1-2	TRBV4-3	CASSQDGTVNYGYTF
-	-	TRBJ2-3	TRBV9	CASSVAISPSTDTQYF
-	-	TRBJ2-6	TRBV7-2	CASSPGRYSGANVLTF
-	TRBD1	TRBJ1-2	TRBV6-5	CASSSLDRGDYTF
-	-	TRBJ2-3	TRBV7-9	CASSLVQGPRTDTQYF
-	-	TRBJ2-2	TRBV10-3	CAISEGQSTGELFF
-	TRBD1	TRBJ2-7	TRBV7-9	CASSLAVGQALYEQYF
-	-	TRBJ2-2	TRBV7-9	CASREQGTGELFF
-	TRBD2	TRBJ2-1	TRBV5-1	CASGAWAGEHNEQFF
-	TRBD1	TRBJ1-4	TRBV6-5	CASRVTPGQNEKLFF
-	-	TRBJ2-7	TRBV30	CAWSVSYEQYF
-	-	TRBJ2-1	TRBV5-1	CASSFEAPYNEQFF
-	TRBD2	TRBJ2-1	TRBV2	CASSEGLAGAGEQFF
-	TRBD1	TRBJ2-7	TRBV18	CASSLEGTGTYEQYF
-	TRBD1	TRBJ1-2	TRBV5-1	CASRRTGTGVFYGYTF
-	-	TRBJ2-5	TRBV5-4	CATGTGARDQETQYF
-	-	TRBJ2-7	TRBV5-4	CASSSRYEQYF
-	-	TRBJ2-7	TRBV2	CASIYYYEQYF
few	-	TRBJ2-4	TRBV5-6	CASSSNRPFPEGIQYF
-	-	TRBJ2-4	TRBV2	CASGGRYVAKNIQYF
once	TRBD1	TRBJ1-1	TRBV7-2	CASSLYGQGNTEAFF
-	-	TRBJ1-6	TRBV7-6	CASSLELTGNSPLHF
-	-	TRBJ2-1	TRBV5-6	CASSLVPGDNRNEQFF
-	TRBD2	TRBJ2-1	TRBV5-5	CASSLGSISGGVGDEQFF
-	-	TRBJ1-2	TRBV19	CASSIDARREQIYGYTF
-	-	TRBJ2-1	TRBV9	CASSPRGYEQFF
-	-	TRBJ2-1	TRBV11-2	CASRARRAQGNEQFF
-	-	TRBJ2-2	TRBV6-6	CASSYKETGELFF
-	-	TRBJ2-3	TRBV11-3	CASSFRGVGTDTQYF